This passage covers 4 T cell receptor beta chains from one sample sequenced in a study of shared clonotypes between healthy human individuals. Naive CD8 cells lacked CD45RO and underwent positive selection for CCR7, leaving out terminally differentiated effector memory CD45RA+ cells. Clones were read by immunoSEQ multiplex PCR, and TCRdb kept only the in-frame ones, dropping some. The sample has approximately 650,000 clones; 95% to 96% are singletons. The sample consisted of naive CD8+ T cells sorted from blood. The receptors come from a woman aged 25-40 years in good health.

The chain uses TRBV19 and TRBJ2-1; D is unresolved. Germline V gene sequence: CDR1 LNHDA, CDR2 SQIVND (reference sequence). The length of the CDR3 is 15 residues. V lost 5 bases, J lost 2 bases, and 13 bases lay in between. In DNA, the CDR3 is TGTGCCAGTAGTGCCTCACCCCCTGCCTACAATGAGCAGTTCTTC. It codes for CASSASPPAYNEQFF.

CDR3 protein: CASSARDSNYEQYF. Written as DNA, the CDR3 is TGTGCCAGCAGTGCCCGGGACAGTAACTACGAGCAGTACTTC. This chain connects TRBV28 to TRBJ2-7, with 7 bases aligning to TRBD1. V shed 5 bases and J 3 bases; nucleotides not matched to a gene: 7. The CDR3 runs to 14 residues. Germline values: CDR1 MDHEN, CDR2 SYDVKM.

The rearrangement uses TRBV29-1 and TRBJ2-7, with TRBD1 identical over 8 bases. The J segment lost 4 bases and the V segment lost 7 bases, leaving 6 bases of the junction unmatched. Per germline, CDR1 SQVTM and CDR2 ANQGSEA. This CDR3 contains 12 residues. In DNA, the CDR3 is TGCAGCGGAGTAGGGACAGGATACGAGCAGTACTTC. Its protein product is CSGVGTGYEQYF.

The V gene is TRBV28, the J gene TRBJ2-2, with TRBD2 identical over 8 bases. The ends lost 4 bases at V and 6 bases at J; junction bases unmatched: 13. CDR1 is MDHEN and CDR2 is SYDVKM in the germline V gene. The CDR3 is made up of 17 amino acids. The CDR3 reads CASSSAPGTRGAGELFF. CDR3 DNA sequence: TGTGCCAGCAGTTCGGCCCCAGGGACTAGGGGGGCCGGGGAGCTGTTTTTT.